This T cell receptor beta chain was captured in a study of blood T cells in healthy people across ages. Deletions cut 1 base from V and 5 bases from J, with 7 bases between. Germline V CDR1 and CDR2: KGHDR, SFDVKD. The CDR3 contains 14 residues. A second PCR of about 7 to 12 cycles used a sample-barcoded 5' primer and a J-beta primer mix. TCRdb re-analysed the 5' RACE reads in MiXCR, keeping a single row per CDR3 protein. The data hold around 990,000 distinct CDR3 sequences, with approximately 25% observed a single time. This clonotype was observed a handful of times. The same data also contributed to another study, on T cells of mothers and their children.

The sequence derives from a girl aged 2-10 years in good health. The chain couples TRBV24-1 to TRBJ2-2; D remains unclear. Material: blood. The CDR3 sequence: CATSDFRDTGELFF. Written as DNA, the CDR3 is TGTGCCACCAGTGATTTTCGAGATACCGGGGAGCTGTTTTTT.